This TCR beta chain was identified during a study of cytotoxic CD8 clonotypes in ibrutinib-treated CLL. Study-wide findings and caveats: Sample timing was unmatched between remission and later-progressing patients; lymph nodes unstudied. At the start, clonality exceeded age-matched healthy donors and followed circulating CD8+ T-cell counts. The public clonotypes identified were infrequent and showed contraction or stability on treatment.

Profiling relied on immunoSEQ multiplex PCR, and the TCRdb table lists in-frame clones only, not all of them. The sample has under 300,000 clones; about 72% are singletons. A single count supports this clone. What it recognizes is unknown. The CDR3 extends over 17 amino acids. For TCR beta libraries, about 2 micrograms of genomic DNA were obtained from cryopreserved PBMCs. The sequence was obtained from a human donor with chronic lymphocytic leukemia. Sequencing used PBMCs, obtained at disease progression, from a patient treated with ibrutinib. The chain has TRBV21-1 and TRBJ2-7; TRBD2, the table's D call, lacks a check against the DNA. TRBV21-1 is deemed a pseudogene. The CDR3 loop reads CASSKMRAGDCAYEQYF. CDR3 nucleotide sequence: TGTGCCAGCAGCAAAATGCGGGCAGGCGATTGTGCCTACGAGCAGTACTTC.